A selection of T cell receptor beta chains follows, all from one sample in a study of blood T cell repertoires in COVID-19. Generated by immunoSEQ multiplex PCR, the TCRdb table keeps only in-frame clones and is missing some. The repertoire holds hundreds of thousands of clones, with over 80% as singletons. The sequenced material came from peripheral blood. These receptors were collected from a woman in her 70s with COVID-19, enrolled during active disease. CDR3s include the opening cysteine and the closing phenylalanine or tryptophan. Each record gives: V gene, J gene, D gene, CDR3 DNA, CDR3 protein. A D gene is named only where the DNA matches it firmly.

V gene: TRBV4-2
J gene: TRBJ2-1
D gene: -
CDR3 DNA: TGTGCCAGCAGTTACGGGGACTCCTACAATGAGCAGTTCTTC
CDR3 protein: CASSYGDSYNEQFF

V gene: TRBV5-5
J gene: TRBJ1-3
D gene: -
CDR3 DNA: TGTGCCAGCAGCCGAGACATATCTGGAAACACCATATATTTT
CDR3 protein: CASSRDISGNTIYF

V gene: TRBV7-9
J gene: TRBJ2-6
D gene: TRBD2
CDR3 DNA: TGTGCCAGCAGCGCCACGACTAGCGGGCATTTCTCTGGGGCCAACGTCCTGACTTTC
CDR3 protein: CASSATTSGHFSGANVLTF

V gene: TRBV11-2
J gene: TRBJ2-7
D gene: TRBD2
CDR3 DNA: TGTGCCAGCAGCTTAGAGGTAGCGGGAGGGCCTGGGGAGCAGTACTTC
CDR3 protein: CASSLEVAGGPGEQYF

V gene: TRBV3-1/TRBV3-2
J gene: TRBJ1-6
D gene: TRBD1
CDR3 DNA: TGTGCCAGCAGCCCGTTGGACAGGAACGGTCTTCACTTT
CDR3 protein: CASSPLDRNGLHF

V gene: TRBV28
J gene: TRBJ1-6
D gene: -
CDR3 DNA: TGTGCCAGCAGTTTACAGGGTTCACCCCTCCACTTT
CDR3 protein: CASSLQGSPLHF

V gene: TRBV4-1
J gene: TRBJ2-7
D gene: TRBD2
CDR3 DNA: TGCGCCAGCAGTGGGGGAGGGTCCTACGAGCAGTACTTC
CDR3 protein: CASSGGGSYEQYF

V gene: TRBV7-2
J gene: TRBJ1-5
D gene: -
CDR3 DNA: TGTGCCAGCAGCCTCGACCACAGGGATCAGCCCCAGCATTTT
CDR3 protein: CASSLDHRDQPQHF

V gene: TRBV4-1
J gene: TRBJ1-5
D gene: -
CDR3 DNA: TGCGCCAGCAGCCAAGGCGTCACCGACAGCTATCAGCCCCAGCATTTT
CDR3 protein: CASSQGVTDSYQPQHF

V gene: TRBV19
J gene: TRBJ1-5
D gene: TRBD1
CDR3 DNA: TGTGCCAGTAGTCTTCGGGACAGATTAAATCAGCCCCAGCATTTT
CDR3 protein: CASSLRDRLNQPQHF